This TCR beta chain was identified during a study of cytomegalovirus exposure and HLA in healthy donors (dated 2017 in TCRdb). The study in broad terms: The roughly 670 repertoires of the first cohort and the roughly 110 validation repertoires were produced on the same platform, according to a later analysis. The study was designed to test whether signatures of past pathogen exposure could be identified by cataloging public T cell receptors. To predict cytomegalovirus infection status, the study brought together high-throughput TCR immunosequencing, statistical association of individual TCRs with disease status, and machine learning. A separate validation cohort of roughly 120 different subjects was used in addition to the 666-subject first cohort.

Separate from the approximately 700-subject first cohort, the validation cohort of more than 90 subjects was the group to which the donors belonged. On this clone: Its target antigen remains unknown. Base qualities are not at hand, and no much larger clone is one base apart.

The library came from the immunoSEQ multiplex PCR assay. The paper's data handling went like this. A statistical classification framework was built to diagnose cytomegalovirus status from the catalog of TCR beta chain sequences. Imported from immuneACCESS, the table was reduced by TCRdb to in-frame sequences with V and J called. These copies leave out some clones; in studies compared against another copy, an unresolved V gene accounts for under half, and the cause of the remainder is not known. That table furnishes V, J and clone size, whereas the DNA furnished D and trimming. In this sample the table shows some 140,000 clones, 70% to 90% of which occur a single time. In total, the top ten clones hold approximately 1.4% of the sample. V is cut by 3 bases and J by 0 bases, and the space between the germline ends is 11 bases. For CDR1 and CDR2, the germline V gene (reference sequence) lists MNHNY and SVGAGI. Taken from cysteine to phenylalanine, the CDR3 has 15 residues. Only CDR3 DNA is held: 45 bases, read in frame from base 1.

Summary of the overall study and its limitations: A later analysis found that TCRs clustered in the first cohort also tended to co-occur in the roughly 110 validation repertoires, with more than 90% of cluster scores above 0. In vitro tests confirmed that three of the cytomegalovirus-associated TCR beta chains recognize cytomegalovirus antigens. A total of about 150 TCR beta chains were listed by the study as associated with cytomegalovirus. A later analysis lacked HLA typing for the validation cohort, so it scored co-occurrence in that cohort across all 120 repertoires. Most TCR sequences were seen in very few donors, while some public TCRs were found in many individuals. The classifier was reported to diagnose cytomegalovirus status with high specificity and sensitivity in both the original and validation cohorts. The authors suggested that the approach could potentially be extended to other disease states and immunological phenotypes.

This sequence was found in a woman aged 25 to 39 in good health and CMV-seronegative. The material sequenced was PBMCs. Here the chain combines TRBV6-6 and TRBJ1-1; perhaps TRBD1 is the D gene, with 5 bases matching. The CDR3 region: CASSYFTGLNTEAFF. The DNA sequence reads TGTGCCAGCAGTTATTTCACAGGTTTGAACACTGAAGCTTTCTTT.